The 9 T cell receptor beta chains reported below all come from one sample, sequenced in a study of metastatic and nonmetastatic thyroid tumors. Treatment of any kind had been given to no patient before thyroid surgery. From the PCR reads, TCRdb re-called clones with MiXCR. The repertoire includes 35,000 to 55,000 clones, around 3.1% of them detected once, and 9.5% to 10% sits in the top ten. Sequenced sample: blood. The origin of the receptors is a female donor with papillary thyroid cancer or a benign thyroid nodule (not recorded which). Some clones in this sample may be carry-over from other donors' samples.

The table lists this clone with many counts. This sequence joins TRBV5-6 and TRBJ1-5; 7 positions agree with TRBD1. The CDR3 totals 17 residues. Looked up from germline, CDR1 is SGHDT and CDR2 is YYEEEE. The V segment lost 1 base and the J segment 2 bases; nucleotides outside the gene matches: 9. CDR3 loop: CASSLRTGVLGNQPQHF. CDR3 coding DNA: TGTGCCAGCAGCTTGCGAACAGGGGTGTTAGGCAATCAGCCCCAGCATTTT. Full variable domain (rest looked up from reference TRBV5-6 and TRBJ1-5): DAGVTQSPTHLIKTRGQQVTLRCSPKSGHDTVSWYQQALGQGPQFIFQYYEEEERQRGNFPDRFSGHQFPNYSSELNVNALLLGDSALYLCASSLRTGVLGNQPQHFGDGTRLSIL.

This clone has a handful of counts. The chain combines TRBV11-3 with TRBJ2-2; D might be TRBD2 (7 bases). Germline V CDR1 and CDR2: SGHNT, YENEEA. Trimming removed 7 bases from V and 5 bases from J, with 14 bases in between. This CDR3 contains 14 residues. Written as DNA, the CDR3 is TGTGCCAGCATGGTGGGAGGGGGTACCGGGGAGCTGTTTTTT. Encoded protein: CASMVGGGTGELFF.

The sample holds many counts of this clone. The rearrangement uses TRBV20-1 and TRBJ2-7; TRBD1 might be the D (6 bases). CDR1 is DFQATT and CDR2 is SNEGSKA in the germline V gene (reference sequence). V was clipped by 5 bases and J by 6 bases, with 23 bases between them. The CDR3 is 15 residues long. The CDR3 bases are TGCAGTGCTCGCAGCGCCGAGAGGGGGAAGAGCGAGCAGTACTTC. It translates to CSARSAERGKSEQYF.

This clone was seen repeatedly, ten times or more. As the CDR3 is not closed by the conserved phenylalanine or tryptophan, this likely results from a read error. The chain links TRBV7-3 to TRBJ2-6; 12 bases fit TRBD1. The CDR3 contains 18 residues. In germline, CDR1 is SGHTA, CDR2 FQGTGA. V gave up 1 base and J gave up 2 bases; unmatched junction bases: 3. CDR3 DNA: TGTGCCAGCAGCTTAAAGGGACAGGGGGCGACTGGGGCCAACGTCCTGACTCTC. Translating it yields CASSLKGQGATGANVLTL.

At least ten counts were recorded for this clone. The chain uses TRBV7-3 and TRBJ2-1, with 11 bases fitting TRBD2. The trim removed 4 bases at V and 3 bases at J, leaving 5 bases unmatched. There are 16 residues in the CDR3. The germline V gene encodes CDR1 SGHTA and CDR2 FQGTGA. The CDR3 DNA sequence: TGTGCCAGCAGCTCCCGCGGGACTAGCGGCTACAATGAGCAGTTCTTC. Its translation: CASSSRGTSGYNEQFF. Together with reference TRBV7-3 and TRBJ2-1, the CDR3 gives the full variable domain: GAGVSQTPSNKVTEKGKYVELRCDPISGHTALYWYRQSLGQGPEFLIYFQGTGAADDSGLPNDRFFAVRPEGSVSTLKIQRTERGDSAVYLCASSSRGTSGYNEQFFGPGTRLTVL.

This clone was recorded at least ten times. The chain employs TRBV18 and TRBJ2-1; D unresolved. Germline CDR1 KGHSH, CDR2 LQKENI. Trimming shortened V by 2 bases and J by 7 bases, and 6 bases separated the two germline ends. The length of the CDR3 is 12 residues. As DNA, the CDR3 is TGTGCCAGCTCACCATTGGGTAATGAGCAGTTCTTC. Translated: CASSPLGNEQFF.

This clone appeared many times. The chain is built from TRBV15 and TRBJ2-1, with 13 bases matching TRBD2. The CDR3 sequence is 16 residues long. CDR1 and CDR2 (germline): LNHNV, YYDKDF (reference sequence). V shed 5 bases and J 7 bases; nucleotides not matched to a gene: 8. CDR3 region: CATSPRTSGSYNEQFF. The CDR3, as DNA: TGTGCCACCAGCCCACGGACTAGCGGGAGTTATAATGAGCAGTTCTTC.

In this sample, this clone turned up many times. An end of the junction differs from the germline gene, which may be a read error. CDR3 sequence: CAGSRDGSGANVLTF. CDR3 sequence (DNA): TGCGCCGGCAGCCGGGACGGCTCTGGGGCCAACGTCCTGACTTTC. The chain recombines TRBV4-1 with TRBJ2-6; D is tentatively TRBD1 or TRBD2 (5 bases each). In germline, CDR1 is MGHRA, CDR2 YSYEKL. The CDR3 contains 15 residues.

There are a few counts of this clone. This chain joins TRBV2 and TRBJ2-3; TRBD2 matches 10 bases. J gave up 5 bases and V 4 bases, and 3 bases lay outside the gene matches. The germline V gene has CDR1 SNHLY and CDR2 FYNNEI. The CDR3 runs 14 residues. The CDR3 nucleotides read TGTGCCAGCAGTGTCCTAGCGGGAGTAGATACGCAGTATTTT. It is translated as CASSVLAGVDTQYF. Combining the CDR3 with reference TRBV2 and TRBJ2-3 gives the whole variable domain EPEVTQTPSHQVTQMGQEVILRCVPISNHLYFYWYRQILGQKVEFLVSFYNNEISEKSEIFDDQFSVERPDGSNFTLKIRSTKLEDSAMYFCASSVLAGVDTQYFGPGTRLTVL.